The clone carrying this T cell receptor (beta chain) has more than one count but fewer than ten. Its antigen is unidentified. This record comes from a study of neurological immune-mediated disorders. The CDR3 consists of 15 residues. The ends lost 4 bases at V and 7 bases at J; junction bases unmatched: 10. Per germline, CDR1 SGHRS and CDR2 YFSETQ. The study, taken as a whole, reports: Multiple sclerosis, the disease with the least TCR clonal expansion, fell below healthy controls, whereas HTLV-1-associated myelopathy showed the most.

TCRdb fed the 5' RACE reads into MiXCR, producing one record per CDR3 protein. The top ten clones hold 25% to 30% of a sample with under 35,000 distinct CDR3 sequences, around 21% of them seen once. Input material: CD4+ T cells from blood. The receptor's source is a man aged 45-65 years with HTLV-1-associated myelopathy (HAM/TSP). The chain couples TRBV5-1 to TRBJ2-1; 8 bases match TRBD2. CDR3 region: CASSPGGRRVNEQFF. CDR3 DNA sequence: TGCGCCAGCAGCCCGGGGGGGCGGCGTGTAAATGAGCAGTTCTTC.